The 6 T cell receptor beta chains reported below all come from one sample, sequenced in a study of blood T cell repertoires in COVID-19. Clones were read by immunoSEQ multiplex PCR, and TCRdb kept only the in-frame ones, dropping some. The table has some 490,000 clones, about nine tenths seen once. The specimen sequenced was PBMCs or T cells enriched from blood (not recorded which). The receptors stem from a woman aged 55-70 years who had recovered from COVID-19.

V is TRBV9 and J is TRBJ2-3; tentatively, D is TRBD1 (6 bases). The V gene's germline CDR1 is SGDLS and CDR2 YYNGEE. Trimming removed 4 bases at V and 5 bases at J, with 20 bases between. The CDR3 spans 16 residues. This CDR3 is CASSSTGQPILDTQYF. Written as DNA, the CDR3 is TGTGCCAGCAGCTCCACAGGGCAACCAATACTAGATACGCAGTATTTT.

V and J are TRBV20-1 and TRBJ1-5; the match to TRBD1 covers 8 bases. Trimming cost V 3 bases and J 6 bases; bases outside gene matches: 4. The CDR3 is 13 residues long. CDR1 and CDR2 from the germline V gene are DFQATT and SNEGSKA (reference sequence). The CDR3 here is CSASGQGSQPQHF. CDR3 sequence (DNA): TGCAGTGCTAGTGGACAGGGTTCTCAGCCCCAGCATTTT.

This chain uses TRBV5-1 with TRBJ2-2; 12 nucleotides line up with TRBD1. The ends lost 2 bases at V and 6 bases at J; junction bases unmatched: 8. Germline CDR1 and CDR2: SGHRS and YFSETQ. The CDR3 runs to 17 residues. CDR3: CASSFIPGTGGPGELFF. The DNA of the CDR3 is TGCGCCAGCAGCTTCATCCCCGGGACAGGGGGCCCCGGGGAGCTGTTTTTT.

The chain is built from TRBV3-1 (or the pseudogene TRBV3-2) and TRBJ1-1; D might be TRBD1 (6 bases). This CDR3 comprises 16 residues. Germline lookup yields CDR1 LGHDT and CDR2 YNNKEL (reference sequence). V was cut by 0 bases and J by 1 base, with 12 bases left in between. The CDR3 is CASSQDRGRGNTEAFF. The CDR3 DNA sequence: TGTGCCAGCAGCCAAGATCGGGGCAGGGGGAACACTGAAGCTTTCTTT.

The chain recombines TRBV3-1 (or the pseudogene TRBV3-2) with TRBJ1-2; D ambiguous. The V gene's germline CDR1 is LGHDT and CDR2 YNNKEL (reference sequence). The CDR3 consists of 14 residues. Between the trimmed V and J ends, which lost 4 bases and 1 base, there was a span of 10 bases. CDR3 sequence reads: CASSLQAFNYGYTF. In nucleotides, the CDR3 is TGTGCCAGCAGCCTCCAGGCATTTAACTATGGCTACACCTTC.

The J gene is TRBJ1-2, the V gene TRBV6-2 or TRBV6-3; 8 positions match TRBD1. Unmatched junction bases numbered 9, after V lost 2 bases and J lost 4 bases. The CDR3 spans 16 residues. Per germline, CDR1 MNHEY and CDR2 SVGEGT. CDR3: CASSYHGQGALYGYTF. The CDR3 DNA reads TGTGCCAGCAGTTACCACGGACAGGGAGCTCTCTATGGCTACACCTTC.